The 11 T cell receptor beta chains listed next were all sequenced from one sample in a study of read filtering for tumor transcriptome and immune sequencing. The library was built from approximately 400 ng RNA with molecular barcoded adaptors for alpha/delta and beta/gamma chains. TCRdb re-called the reads through MiXCR, storing one row per CDR3 protein. The table includes under 60,000 distinct CDR3 sequences, roughly 19% detected once. The sample comprised a population of CD138-negative cells sorted from bone marrow. The receptor source for this set is a donor at least 40 years old with multiple myeloma.

This clonotype was seen many times. The chain recombines TRBV10-2 with TRBJ2-5; D possibly corresponds to TRBD2 (6 bases). Trimming removed 4 bases at V and 1 base at J, with 10 bases between. Germline assignment: CDR1 WSHSY and CDR2 SAAADI. The CDR3 loop spans 14 amino acids. The CDR3 is CASSVGTFQETQYF. As DNA, the CDR3 is TGCGCCAGCAGTGTAGGGACTTTCCAAGAGACCCAGTACTTC.

This clonotype was counted ten times or more. The rearrangement links TRBV20-1 to TRBJ2-3, with 8 positions matching TRBD1. CDR3 length: 14 amino acids. Germline CDR1 reads DFQATT; CDR2 reads SNEGSKA (reference sequence). V lost 6 bases and J lost 2; bases outside the gene matches: 7. CDR3 residues: CSAEQGADTDTQYF. In nucleotides, the CDR3 is TGCAGTGCAGAGCAGGGGGCTGACACAGATACGCAGTATTTT.

This clonotype came up once. One junction end disagrees with the germline gene, perhaps due to a read error. The chain links TRBV4-3 to TRBJ2-2; D gene unclear. From germline, CDR1 is LGHNA and CDR2 YSLEER. The CDR3 loop spans 14 amino acids. The CDR3 sequence: CASGQDSNTGELFF. In DNA, the CDR3 is TGCGCCAGCGGCCAAGACTCGAACACCGGGGAGCTGTTTTTT.

The table lists this clonotype with many counts. The chain has TRBV30 and TRBJ1-1; D is unclear. CDR1 is GTSNPN, CDR2 SVGIG, per germline (reference sequence). Trimming took off 5 bases at V and 0 bases at J, with 13 bases between the two ends. This CDR3 is built from 14 residues. The CDR3 region is CAWYGGQLNTEAFF. In DNA form, the CDR3 reads TGTGCCTGGTACGGTGGGCAATTGAACACTGAAGCTTTCTTT.

As to this clonotype: This may arise from a read error, as a much more abundant clone is one base away. V is TRBV12-3 or TRBV12-4 and J is TRBJ1-5; D not certain. The CDR3 has 11 amino acids. The CDR3: CAGSLRQPQHF. The CDR3 DNA sequence: TGTGCCGGCAGTCTGAGGCAGCCCCAGCATTTT.

As concerns this clonotype: This likely stems from a read error, as it lies one base from a far larger clone. This rearrangement joins TRBV6-5 to TRBJ2-3; D is uncertain. This CDR3 spans 12 amino acids. The germline gives CDR1 MNHEY, CDR2 SVGAGI. Here the CDR3 DNA reads TGTGCCAGCAGTTTACAAACAGATACGCTGTATTTT. Its translation: CASSLQTDTLYF.

A remark on this clonotype: This may stem from a read error, because a much larger clone lies one nucleotide away. The chain has TRBV2 and TRBJ1-5; D call uncertain. The ends were cut back, 5 bases at V and 2 bases at J, with 10 bases in the middle. Germline V CDR1 and CDR2: SNHLY, FYNNEI. The CDR3 runs to 14 residues. The CDR3 coding sequence is TGTGCCAGCAGTCTTCAGAGGCGCAATCAGCCCCAGCATTTT. Protein: CASSLQRRNQPQHF.

This clonotype was counted many times. This chain connects TRBV27 to TRBJ1-1; 10 bases align to TRBD1. This CDR3 spans 15 amino acids. With 5 bases clipped from V and 5 bases from J, the junction kept 8 bases outside the gene matches. CDR1 and CDR2 (germline): MNHEY, SMNVEV (reference sequence). CDR3 region: CASSLRQGARTEAFF. CDR3 DNA: TGTGCCAGCAGTCTACGACAGGGGGCGAGAACTGAAGCTTTCTTT.

With regard to this clonotype: This could be a read error, since a much larger clone is one nucleotide away. The chain employs TRBV7-3 and TRBJ2-7, with unresolved D. This CDR3 is 14 amino acids long. Trimming took off 2 bases at V and 2 bases at J, with 10 bases between the two ends. Germline V gene sequence: CDR1 SGHTA, CDR2 FQGTGA. CDR3 in DNA: TGTGCCAGCAGCTTAGCGCCTGGCCCCTACGAGCAGTACTTC. Translation gives CASSLAPGPYEQYF.

In this sample, this clonotype turned up a few times. Given a much more abundant clone one base away, this may be a read error. The chain couples TRBV19 to TRBJ2-1; D is possibly TRBD1 or TRBD2 (6 bases each). This CDR3 contains 16 residues. From germline, CDR1 is LNHDA and CDR2 SQIVND (reference sequence). CDR3: CSSSIGGLSAVNEQFF. CDR3 coding DNA: TGTTCCAGTAGTATAGGGGGACTTTCGGCGGTCAATGAGCAGTTCTTC. Full variable domain (remainder filled in from reference TRBV19 and TRBJ2-1): DGGITQSPKYLFRKEGQNVTLSCEQNLNHDAMYWYRQDPGQGLRLIYYSQIVNDFQKGDIAEGYSVSREKKESFPLTVTSAQKNPTAFYLCSSSIGGLSAVNEQFFGPGTRLTVL.

Concerning this clonotype itself: At one of its ends the junction is not consistent with the germline gene, which may arise from a read error. The J gene is TRBJ2-1, the V gene TRBV24-1; D unresolved. The CDR3 spans 13 residues. In germline, CDR1 is KGHDR, CDR2 SFDVKD. CDR3 DNA: TGCCCCACCAGTGATTCCGACATGAATGAGCAGTTCTTC. This gives the protein CPTSDSDMNEQFF.